A selection of T cell receptor beta chains follows, all from one sample in a study of blood T cell repertoires in COVID-19. Clones were sequenced by immunoSEQ multiplex PCR, and TCRdb holds only the in-frame ones, with some missing. Found here are approximately 500,000 clones, 75% to 90% of them singletons; the top ten hold 3% to 4%. Sequencing was done on a sample of peripheral blood. The receptors stem from a human donor in a cohort sampled during active COVID-19. Each CDR3 is given with its conserved first and last residue. The D gene is left open where the match is weak. Where a row states a size, it is once, few, many or the class of an expanded clone; other rows omit it.

TRBV19	TRBJ1-3	TRBD1	once	TGTGCCAGTAGCCCTCCGGGACAGGTCCACACCATATATTTT	CASSPPGQVHTIYF
TRBV5-6	TRBJ2-7	TRBD2	-	TGTGCCAGCAGCTCCGACGGGACTAGCGGGCCCCTTCAGGGGCAGTACTTC	CASSSDGTSGPLQGQYF
TRBV2	TRBJ2-4	-	-	TGTGCCAGCAGTGGGCAGAACAAAAACATTCAGTACTTC	CASSGQNKNIQYF
TRBV5-1	TRBJ1-2	TRBD1	-	TGCGCCAGCAGCATTGGACAGGGGCCGCACTATGGCTACACCTTC	CASSIGQGPHYGYTF
TRBV5-4	TRBJ1-1	TRBD1	-	TGTGCCAGCAGCGGCCGGGACAGGGCGAACACTGAAGCTTTCTTT	CASSGRDRANTEAFF
TRBV30	TRBJ1-2	-	-	TGTGCCTGGAGTGGTCCTGACAGGCCCTACTATGGCTACACCTTC	CAWSGPDRPYYGYTF
TRBV6-6	TRBJ2-3	TRBD2	once	TGTGCCAGCAGCCCCGGAGGAGCGGGAGGGAATACGCAGTATTTT	CASSPGGAGGNTQYF
TRBV5-4	TRBJ2-7	TRBD1	-	TGTGCCAGCAGCTTATGGACAGGGGAATACGAGCAGTACTTC	CASSLWTGEYEQYF
TRBV28	TRBJ2-7	TRBD1	-	TGTGCCAGCCGGGACAGCTACGAGCAGTACTTC	CASRDSYEQYF
TRBV3-1/TRBV3-2	TRBJ1-4	TRBD1	-	TGTGCCAGCAGCGCGGGACAGGGGTCGAACGAAAAACTGTTTTTT	CASSAGQGSNEKLFF
TRBV5-1	TRBJ2-7	TRBD1	-	TGCGCCAGCAGCCTCGGACAGGGGTGGGACGAGCAGTACTTC	CASSLGQGWDEQYF
TRBV24-1	TRBJ2-5	TRBD2	-	TGTGCCACCAGTTCCCATCGGGGGGTGGTGGAGACCCAGTACTTC	CATSSHRGVVETQYF
TRBV10-3	TRBJ1-1	-	once	TGTGCCATCAGTGAGGGGCATCAGAACACTGAAGCTTTCTTT	CAISEGHQNTEAFF
TRBV1	TRBJ2-6	-	-	TGCACCAGCAGCCAAGGGGACAGGGGGTATTCACTATACTCTGGGGCCAACGTCCTGACTTTC	CTSSQGDRGYSLYSGANVLTF
TRBV19	TRBJ2-7	-	-	TGTGCCAGTAGTACTCTCGGGAACTCCTACGAGCAGTACTTC	CASSTLGNSYEQYF
TRBV30	TRBJ2-1	-	-	TGTGCCTGGAGTGTAAGCAGCGGTGTTGAGCAGTTCTTC	CAWSVSSGVEQFF
TRBV7-9	TRBJ1-2	-	-	TGTGCCAGCAGCTCAGAGGCAGTCAACTATGGCTACACCTTC	CASSSEAVNYGYTF
TRBV9	TRBJ1-4	-	once	TGTGCCAGCAGCCCCTCAGGGGTTTCTAATGAAAAACTGTTTTTT	CASSPSGVSNEKLFF
TRBV18	TRBJ2-1	TRBD1	-	TGTGCCAGCTCACTTGCCGGGACAGGGGGCTTAAGTAAGTTCTTC	CASSLAGTGGLSKFF
TRBV9	TRBJ1-2	-	-	TGTGCCAGCAGCGTATCCATAGCTAACTATGGCTACACCTTC	CASSVSIANYGYTF